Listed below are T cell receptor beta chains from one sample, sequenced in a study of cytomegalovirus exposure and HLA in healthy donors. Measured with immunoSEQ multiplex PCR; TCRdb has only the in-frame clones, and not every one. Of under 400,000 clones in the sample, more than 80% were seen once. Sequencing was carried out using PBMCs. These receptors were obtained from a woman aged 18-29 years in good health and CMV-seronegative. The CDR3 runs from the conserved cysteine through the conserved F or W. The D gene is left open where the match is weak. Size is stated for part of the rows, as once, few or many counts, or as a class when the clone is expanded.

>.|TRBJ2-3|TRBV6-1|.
TGTGCCAGCAGTGACCTTTACCTTAGTTTGGTAGCAGATACGCAGTATTTT
CASSDLYLSLVADTQYF
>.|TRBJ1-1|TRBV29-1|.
TGCAGCGTCGAGAGGAACACTGAAGCTTTCTTT
CSVERNTEAFF
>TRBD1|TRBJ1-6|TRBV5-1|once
TGCGCCAGCAGCACCCGAGGACAGGGGGCATCACCCCTCCACTTT
CASSTRGQGASPLHF
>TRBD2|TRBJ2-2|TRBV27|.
TGTGCCAGCAGTTTAATGACTCCAGCGGGAGTAGCCGGGGAGCTGTTTTTT
CASSLMTPAGVAGELFF
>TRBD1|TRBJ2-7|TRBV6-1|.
TGTGCCAGCAGCGAAGGAACAGGGGGGACCTACGAGCAGTACTTC
CASSEGTGGTYEQYF
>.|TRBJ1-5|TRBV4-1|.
TGCGCCAGCAGCCTGCGACCGCCCAGGGAGGGTCAGCCCCAGCATTTT
CASSLRPPREGQPQHF
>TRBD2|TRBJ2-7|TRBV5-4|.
TGTGCCAGCAGCCGAACCCTAGCGGGAGCCGAGCAGTACTTC
CASSRTLAGAEQYF
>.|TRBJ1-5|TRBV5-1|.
TGCGCCAGCAGCCCGGGAACTAATGAGCCCCAGCATTTT
CASSPGTNEPQHF
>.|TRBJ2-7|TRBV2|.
TGTGCCAGCGGGCCCCAAACCATCCACGAGCAGTACTTC
CASGPQTIHEQYF
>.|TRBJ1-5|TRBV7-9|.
TGTGCCAGCAGCTCAGCGCCGCTACACACAGGGTGGAATCAGCCCCAGCATTTT
CASSSAPLHTGWNQPQHF
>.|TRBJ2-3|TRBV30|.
TGTGCCTGGAGTATAAGACTACCCCCAGATACGCAGTATTTT
CAWSIRLPPDTQYF
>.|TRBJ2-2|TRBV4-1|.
TGCGCCAGCAGCCCGGGAAAAAACACCGGGGAGCTGTTTTTT
CASSPGKNTGELFF
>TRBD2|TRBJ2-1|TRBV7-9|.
TGTGCCAGCAGCCCACTAGCGTTGACCTACAATGAGCAGTTCTTC
CASSPLALTYNEQFF
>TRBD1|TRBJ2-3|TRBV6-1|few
TGTGCCAGCAGGGACAGGGCTAGCACAGATACGCAGTATTTT
CASRDRASTDTQYF
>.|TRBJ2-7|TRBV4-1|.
TGCGCCAGCAGCCAAGAACTCCGATACTACGAGCAGTACTTC
CASSQELRYYEQYF
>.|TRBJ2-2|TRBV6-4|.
TGTGCCAGCAGCCCGTCGAGGACCGGGGAGCTGTTTTTT
CASSPSRTGELFF
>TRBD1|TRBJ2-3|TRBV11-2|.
TGTGCCAGCAGCTTGGGACAGGGTCGAGATACGCAGTATTTT
CASSLGQGRDTQYF